This TCR beta chain was retrieved from a study of blood T cell repertoires in COVID-19. Study-wide background: Acute and convalescent COVID-19 specimens originated in the United States, Italy and Spain. The analysed material was cDNA or gDNA that came from T cells, B-cell-depleted T cells, or PBMCs.

Authors' data handling: Cell counts per sample came from amplifying reference gene primers. Assay used: immunoSEQ multiplex PCR; TCRdb lists only in-frame clones, some missing. The DNA was the basis for D and trimming; V, J and clone size are from that table. The table lists roughly 160,000 clones, about 85% of them singletons. The source is a man aged 18 to 29 with acute or convalescent COVID-19. Sequenced material: peripheral blood.

The CDR3 nucleotides read TGTGCCAGCAGCCAAACTAGCGGGGGTACTCAGTACTTC. Protein sequence: CASSQTSGGTQYF. The J gene is TRBJ2-5, the V gene TRBV14; 11 bases align to TRBD2. The CDR3 sequence is 13 residues long. From germline, CDR1 is SGHDN and CDR2 FVKESK. V shed 2 bases, J shed 11 bases, and the junction held 4 bases outside the gene matches.